This T cell receptor (beta chain) was sequenced in a study of OX40 agonist ivuxolimab in advanced cancers. In the study overall: Ivuxolimab, which targeted the costimulatory receptor OX40 (CD134), was an agonistic, fully human IgG2 monoclonal antibody. Intravenous ivuxolimab was administered to patients every 2 weeks at six dose levels: 0.01, 0.1, 0.3, 1.5, 3 and 10 mg/kg. Of the roughly 52 dose-escalation patients, hepatocellular carcinoma was present in some 19, melanoma in roughly 15, renal cell carcinoma in 9 and head and neck cancer in 9. In the dose-escalation cohort, 75% to 85% of patients were male, and the mean age was approximately 60 years with a range of roughly 20 to 79. Prior anti-PD-1, anti-PD-L1 or anti-CTLA-4 therapy was permitted, and approximately 40% of dose-escalation patients had received checkpoint inhibitors. Three dose-escalation patients achieved partial responses, one with hepatocellular carcinoma and two with cutaneous melanoma. Peripheral TCRbeta sequencing was intended to test whether TCR sequence diversity was altered and clonal T-cell expansion was caused by ivuxolimab. The paper describes the monotherapy dose-escalation part (N of about 54 patients) of the phase I trial of ivuxolimab. Broader findings and caveats from the paper: On average, CD8+ T cells showed more expanded clones than CD4+ T cells after ivuxolimab. At doses from 0.1 to 3.0 mg/kg, clonal expansion was seen in both CD4+ and CD8+ blood T cells between baseline and week 6. Low levels of normalized T-cell clonal expansion were also seen in some patients who did not respond. Antigen specificity was not determined for the clonally expanded peripheral T cells. In the 0.1-3.0 mg/kg groups, partial responders were among the patients with the lowest normalized peripheral clonal expansion, particularly in CD8+ T cells.

Genomic DNA was extracted from sorted cells for sequencing of the TCRbeta CDR3 region. TCRbeta CDR3 regions were sequenced using the immunoSEQ Assay. Held by TCRdb, this immuneACCESS table contains in-frame sequences only and omits some clones. Under half of the omission traces to an unresolved V gene where checked; the cause of the rest is unknown. The sample table holds around 85,000 clones, of which about 90% were seen once. The ten largest clones represent 6.5% to 8.5% of the sample. The trial excluded patients who had a history of autoimmune disease or were on systemic immunosuppression. Peripheral blood for TCR sequencing was drawn from every dose cohort at baseline, at cycle 4 day 1 and at cycle 7 day 1. The samples were drawn from a first-in-human, open-label, multicenter phase I dose-escalation trial of ivuxolimab. Adults with locally advanced or metastatic melanoma, renal cell carcinoma, hepatocellular carcinoma or head and neck squamous cell carcinoma were enrolled in the trial. CD4+ and CD8+ T cells were sorted separately from peripheral blood before TCR sequencing.

Worth noting for this clone: Its cognate antigen has yet to be identified. There are no base qualities to consult, and no much larger clone falls within one base.

The sample consisted of CD4+ or CD8+ T cells sorted from blood, taken in a trial of the OX40 agonist ivuxolimab. The receptor was isolated from an adult with an advanced solid tumor such as melanoma, head and neck, liver or kidney cancer.

The DNA is as follows: TGTGCCAGCAGCTTGGTATGGGGGGGCGCGGGCTACACCTTC. This is translated as CASSLVWGGAGYTF. The chain couples TRBV5-6 to TRBJ1-2; the D segment could be TRBD1, given 6 matching bases. The CDR3 measures 14 amino acids from cysteine to phenylalanine. CDR3 DNA is the only sequence kept; it has 42 bases, read in frame from the first base. For CDR1 and CDR2, the germline V gene lists SGHDT and YYEEEE. V gives up 0 bases and J gives up 8 bases, and the segment between their germline ends measures 14 bases.